The 11 T cell receptor beta chains below were found in one sample sequenced in a study of blood T cell repertoires in COVID-19. Data came from immunoSEQ multiplex PCR; TCRdb stores just in-frame clones and leaves some out. The sample holds 200,000 to 250,000 clones, under 90% seen once. The sample consisted of peripheral blood. The receptors were sampled from a woman aged 55-69 years who had recovered from COVID-19.

The chain joins TRBV5-1 to TRBJ1-1, with 8 positions matching TRBD1. The CDR3 has 14 residues. Per the germline V gene, CDR1 is SGHRS and CDR2 is YFSETQ. Trimming cost V 4 bases and J 1 base; bases outside gene matches: 3. The CDR3 DNA follows: TGCGCCAGCAGCCAGGGACAGGAGAACACTGAAGCTTTCTTT. This gives the protein CASSQGQENTEAFF.

In its sample, this clone was seen once. One junction end does not reproduce the germline sequence, and a read error may be involved. The rearrangement uses TRBV6-5 and TRBJ2-5, with D unclear. The CDR3 has 13 amino acids. Per germline, CDR1 MNHEY and CDR2 SVGAGI. In DNA, the CDR3 is TGTGCCAGCAGTTACCAGGTTCAAGGGACCCAGTACTTC. Translating gives CASSYQVQGTQYF.

V usage is TRBV28 and J usage is TRBJ2-5; TRBD2 aligns across 7 bases. The germline V gene encodes CDR1 MDHEN and CDR2 SYDVKM. Unmatched junction bases numbered 20, after V lost 7 bases and J lost 6 bases. The CDR3 sequence is 17 residues long. The DNA for the CDR3 is TGTGCCAGCAATCCCCTCGGGTGGACTAGGGAGTTGAAGACCCAGTACTTC. This gives the protein CASNPLGWTRELKTQYF.

The rearrangement links TRBV6-2 or TRBV6-3 to TRBJ1-1; possibly TRBD1 for D (5 bases). Germline CDR1 is MNHEY and CDR2 is SVGEGT. This CDR3 spans 14 amino acids. The V and J ends lost 1 base and 6 bases respectively, with 12 bases between them. As DNA, the CDR3 is TGTGCCAGCAGTTACTACCGAATGACAGCTGAAGCTTTCTTT. Its translation: CASSYYRMTAEAFF.

This clone was picked up many times. The chain links TRBV30 to TRBJ2-7; no firm D call. V gave up 3 bases and J gave up 1 base, with 4 bases separating them. CDR3 size: 11 residues. CDR1 and CDR2 (germline): GTSNPN, SVGIG (reference sequence). The CDR3 region has the DNA TGTGCCTGGAGCGAGTCCTACGAGCAGTACTTC. Translated: CAWSESYEQYF.

The chain employs TRBV4-2 and TRBJ2-7; a possible D gene is TRBD1 (5 bases). CDR3 size: 14 residues. Germline V lookup: CDR1 LGHNA, CDR2 YNFKEQ. V was shortened by 1 base and J by 2 bases, with 9 bases between the two germline ends. The CDR3 DNA sequence: TGTGCCAGCAGCCAAGGGGGCTACACCTACGAGCAGTACTTC. Its translation is CASSQGGYTYEQYF.

The gene calls are TRBV5-1 and TRBJ2-7; TRBD1 aligns across 7 bases. The CDR3 totals 15 residues. Germline assignment: CDR1 SGHRS and CDR2 YFSETQ. Unmatched junction bases numbered 11, after V lost 5 bases and J lost 3 bases. CDR3 in DNA: TGCGCCAGCAGTCCCCCGACAGGGTCACACTACGAGCAGTACTTC. Encoded protein: CASSPPTGSHYEQYF.

A note on this clone: Mismatch with germline at one junction end may stem from a read error. The V call is TRBV7-9, the J call TRBJ1-6, with D hard to call. The CDR3 contains 13 residues. Germline V CDR1 and CDR2: SEHNR, FQNEAQ (reference sequence). CDR3 nucleotides: TGTGCCAGCAGCCGAGAGGGTTATTCCCCCCTCCACTTT. Its protein product is CASSREGYSPLHF.

This sequence joins TRBV7-3 and TRBJ2-3, with unresolved D. CDR1 SGHTA and CDR2 FQGTGA come from the germline V gene. The CDR3 has 13 residues. V gave up 5 bases and J gave up 4 bases, with 10 bases separating them. CDR3 bases: TGTGCCAGCAGCCCCTCGGGTCCAGATACGCAGTATTTT. Its protein is CASSPSGPDTQYF.

This clone has a single count. The rearrangement uses TRBV18 and TRBJ1-2; tentative D call: TRBD1 (5 bases). The ends were cut back, 0 bases at V and 0 bases at J, with 11 bases in the middle. Germline V CDR1 and CDR2: KGHSH, LQKENI. The CDR3 totals 16 residues. The CDR3 loop reads CASSPPNGGTNYGYTF. The CDR3 nucleotides are TGTGCCAGCTCACCACCGAACGGGGGTACTAACTATGGCTACACCTTC. The variable domain in full, with the rest retrieved from reference TRBV18 and TRBJ1-2, is NAGVMQNPRHLVRRRGQEARLRCSPMKGHSHVYWYRQLPEEGLKFMVYLQKENIIDESGMPKERFSAEFPKEGPSILRIQQVVRGDSAAYFCASSPPNGGTNYGYTFGSGTRLTVV.

The CDR3 sequence: CASPGQSFYGYTF. DNA of the CDR3: TGTGCCAGCCCCGGACAGTCTTTCTATGGCTACACCTTC. The chain recombines TRBV2 with TRBJ1-2; TRBD1 might be the D (6 bases). V lost 8 bases to trimming and J lost 4 bases, with 14 bases between them. Germline values: CDR1 SNHLY, CDR2 FYNNEI. There are 13 residues in the CDR3.